This T cell receptor (beta chain) appears in the sequencing data of a study of T cell responses to AZD1222 COVID-19 vaccine. Overall study context: Pooled samples include second doses given at about 4 or 12 weeks.

Germline V gives CDR1 MNHNS, CDR2 SASEGT. The CDR3 covers 12 residues. With 3 bases removed from V and 4 bases from J, the gap between germline ends came to 6 bases. The assay was immunoSEQ multiplex PCR, and TCRdb's table has in-frame clones only and misses some. The sample consists of under 130,000 clones, less than 95% of them appearing once. Comment on this clone: Its specificity is not known.

Points from the study as a whole: Spike-specific TCR breadth and depth rose after two AZD1222 doses. Donors were mostly white British, more females; clonal diversity possibly underestimated.

This specimen was peripheral blood, taken on day 0 of AZD1222 vaccination. V usage is TRBV6-1 and J usage is TRBJ1-2, with TRBD1 as a possible D gene (6 bases). This sequence originates from an adult in good health. For the CDR3, the DNA is TGTGCCAGCAGTGACAGGGGCTATGGCTACACCTTC. Translating it yields CASSDRGYGYTF.